The 9 T cell receptor beta chains in this list originate from one sample, sequenced in a study of shared clonotypes between healthy human individuals. Profiling relied on immunoSEQ multiplex PCR, and the TCRdb table lists in-frame clones only, not all of them. The data show more than 850,000 clones, with around 82% seen just once and under 0.6% held by the top ten. Sequencing input: memory CD4+ T cells from PBMCs. Subset specified: CD45RA-negative fraction. These receptors were obtained from a man aged 18-30 years in good health. Some clones in this sample may be carry-over from other donors' samples.

V gene TRBV6-5 combines with J gene TRBJ2-7; the D is unclear. CDR3 size: 13 residues. Trimming left V 7 bases short and J 2 bases short, with 12 bases between. The germline V gene has CDR1 MNHEY and CDR2 SVGAGI. The CDR3 region has the DNA TGTGCCAGCACCACACAGTTGACCTACGAGCAGTACTTC. Translating gives CASTTQLTYEQYF.

The chain combines TRBV5-4 with TRBJ2-7; TRBD2 might be the D (6 bases). Trimming left V 4 bases short and J 3 bases short, with 20 bases between. This CDR3 is 16 amino acids long. The germline CDR1 and CDR2 sequences are SGHNT and YYREEE (reference sequence). In DNA, the CDR3 is TGTGCCAGCAGCCAAAAACCGGACACTAGCATCTACGAGCAGTACTTC. Protein product: CASSQKPDTSIYEQYF. Complete variable domain (other parts from reference TRBV5-4 and TRBJ2-7): ETGVTQSPTHLIKTRGQQVTLRCSSQSGHNTVSWYQQALGQGPQFIFQYYREEENGRGNFPPRFSGLQFPNYSSELNVNALELDDSALYLCASSQKPDTSIYEQYFGPGTRLTVT.

This clone was found a few times. The chain uses TRBV7-2 and TRBJ2-7; either TRBD1 or TRBD2 may supply D (5 bases each). Germline assignment: CDR1 SGHTA and CDR2 FQGNSA. V was cut by 5 bases and J by 1 base, with 12 bases left in between. CDR3 length equals 14 residues. CDR3 in DNA: TGTGCCAGCAGCCTGGGACCCGATTCCTACGAGCAGTACTTC. Amino acids: CASSLGPDSYEQYF.

V gene TRBV6-1 combines with J gene TRBJ2-3; 8 bases are shared with TRBD1. The J segment lost 6 bases and the V segment lost 4 bases, leaving 9 bases of the junction unmatched. Germline V gene sequence: CDR1 MNHNS, CDR2 SASEGT. There are 15 residues in the CDR3. In nucleotides, the CDR3 is TGTGCCAGCAGTGTAATGGACAGGGCGGGCGATACGCAGTATTTT. This translates into CASSVMDRAGDTQYF.

The V gene is TRBV7-9, the J gene TRBJ2-1; the D call may be TRBD1 or TRBD2 (6 bases each). Between the trimmed V and J ends, which lost 7 bases and 8 bases, there was a span of 24 bases. Per germline, CDR1 SEHNR and CDR2 FQNEAQ (reference sequence). The CDR3 has 16 amino acids. The CDR3: CASTESRGRPDYEQFF. In DNA, the CDR3 is TGTGCCAGCACCGAGTCCCGGGGGCGGCCCGACTATGAGCAGTTCTTC.

V usage is TRBV5-1 and J usage is TRBJ2-7; 7 bases agree with TRBD1. The CDR3 has 17 amino acids. Per germline, CDR1 SGHRS and CDR2 YFSETQ. The junction had 9 bases not matched to a gene; V was cut back by 0 bases and J by 0 bases. CDR3 protein: CASSLAGQALFSYEQYF. The CDR3 nucleotides are TGCGCCAGCAGCTTGGCCGGACAGGCCTTGTTCTCCTACGAGCAGTACTTC.

In DNA, the CDR3 is TGTGCCAGCTCCCTAACTAATGAAAAACTGTTTTTT. Residues: CASSLTNEKLFF. The genes are TRBV6-1 and TRBJ1-4; D gene uncertain. Trimming shortened V by 8 bases and J by 1 base, and 5 bases separated the two germline ends. This CDR3 contains 12 residues. From germline, CDR1 is MNHNS and CDR2 SASEGT.

The V gene is TRBV7-2, the J gene TRBJ1-2; possibly TRBD1 for D (5 bases). Germline CDR1 reads SGHTA; CDR2 reads FQGNSA. Trimming shortened V by 5 bases and J by 7 bases, and 17 bases separated the two germline ends. The CDR3 is 14 residues long. The CDR3 region is CASSRPPGLSGYTF. CDR3 coding DNA: TGTGCCAGCAGCCGCCCCCCGGGGCTGAGTGGCTACACCTTC.

This clone was observed a single time. The gene calls are TRBV28 and TRBJ2-1, with TRBD2 matching 7 bases. This CDR3 has 15 residues. The germline gives CDR1 MDHEN, CDR2 SYDVKM. With 5 bases clipped from V and 4 bases from J, the junction kept 8 bases outside the gene matches. In DNA, the CDR3 is TGTGCCAGCAGTGACAGTCCAGCGGGGTACAATGAGCAGTTCTTC. Its protein is CASSDSPAGYNEQFF.